The 11 T cell receptor beta chains given below trace back to one sample, sequenced in a study of blood T cell repertoires in COVID-19. Sequenced by immunoSEQ multiplex PCR; TCRdb stores in-frame clones only, minus some. Altogether around 220,000 clones are present, 85% to 90% being singletons, with the ten largest covering around 1.5%. What was sequenced was peripheral blood. These receptor sequences come from a man younger than 30 with active or convalescent COVID-19.

This clone was recorded only once. The V and J genes are TRBV27 and TRBJ1-1; 8 nucleotides line up with TRBD1. Trimming removed 2 bases from V and 6 bases from J; junction bases left unmatched: 5. The CDR3 extends over 14 amino acids. The germline gives CDR1 MNHEY, CDR2 SMNVEV (reference sequence). CDR3 in amino acids: CASSLTGGNAEAFF. In DNA, the CDR3 is TGTGCCAGCAGTTTAACAGGGGGTAACGCTGAAGCTTTCTTT.

This clone occurred a few times. The gene calls are TRBV9 and TRBJ2-1; tentative D call: TRBD1 (5 bases). The CDR3 spans 16 residues. V was shortened by 0 bases and J by 1 base, with 11 bases between the two germline ends. Germline CDR1 reads SGDLS; CDR2 reads YYNGEE. The CDR3 is CASSVVVRASYNEQFF. The CDR3 DNA reads as TGTGCCAGCAGCGTAGTTGTCAGGGCGTCCTACAATGAGCAGTTCTTC.

This clone was observed a single time. The J gene is TRBJ2-7, the V gene TRBV30; TRBD2 matches at 14 bases. This CDR3 has 17 amino acids. With V trimmed by 3 bases and J by 6 bases, 13 bases remained unmatched. Germline assignment: CDR1 GTSNPN and CDR2 SVGIG (reference sequence). CDR3 loop: CAWRHGWTSGRFGEQYF. The CDR3 DNA reads TGTGCCTGGAGACACGGTTGGACTAGCGGGAGGTTTGGCGAGCAGTACTTC.

This rearrangement joins TRBV27 to TRBJ1-5, with D unresolved. CDR1 is MNHEY and CDR2 is SMNVEV in the germline V gene (reference sequence). V gave up 0 bases and J gave up 3 bases, with 15 bases separating them. CDR3 length: 17 residues. CDR3: CASSLSRRAANNQPQHF. Written as DNA, the CDR3 is TGTGCCAGCAGTTTATCTAGGCGTGCGGCCAACAATCAGCCCCAGCATTTT.

The V and J genes are TRBV7-8 and TRBJ1-5, with a weak D call TRBD1 (6 bases). The ends were cut back, 2 bases at V and 6 bases at J, with 8 bases in the middle. CDR3 length: 13 residues. From germline, CDR1 is SGHVS and CDR2 FQNEAQ. The CDR3 is CASSLRGAQPQHF. The DNA for the CDR3 is TGTGCCAGCAGCTTACGGGGGGCTCAGCCCCAGCATTTT.

This sequence joins TRBV6-2 or TRBV6-3 and TRBJ1-1; no firm D call. The CDR3 contains 17 residues. In germline, CDR1 is MNHEY, CDR2 SVGEGT. The ends were cut back, 0 bases at V and 5 bases at J, with 19 bases in the middle. CDR3 in DNA: TGTGCCAGCAGTTACTCGATACTTTTCGAGGGATGGACTGAAGCTTTCTTT. This sequence encodes CASSYSILFEGWTEAFF.

This clone has ten or more counts. V and J are TRBV30 and TRBJ1-2; TRBD1 might be the D (5 bases). The V and J ends lost 5 bases and 6 bases respectively, with 16 bases between them. CDR3 size: 13 residues. The V gene's germline CDR1 is GTSNPN and CDR2 SVGIG (reference sequence). Here the CDR3 reads CAWGRGWGDGYTF. The CDR3 bases are TGTGCCTGGGGAAGGGGATGGGGCGATGGCTACACCTTC.

This rearrangement joins TRBV10-3 to TRBJ1-5, with 8 bases fitting TRBD1. After removal of 3 bases from V and 2 bases from J, the junction contained 9 bases not matched to a gene. The CDR3 has 17 amino acids. Germline V gene data show CDR1 as ENHRY and CDR2 as SYGVKD. In DNA, the CDR3 is TGTGCCATCAGTGACCCCGGGACAGGAGACCGCAATCAGCCCCAGCATTTT. Translated, it gives CAISDPGTGDRNQPQHF.

V usage is TRBV7-2 and J usage is TRBJ2-2, with 10 nucleotides matching TRBD2. V was pared by 0 bases and J by 5 bases, with 3 bases of the junction left unmatched. The V gene's germline CDR1 is SGHTA and CDR2 FQGNSA. The CDR3 loop spans 16 amino acids. Written as DNA, the CDR3 is TGTGCCAGCAGCTTAGCCCTAGCGGGAGTGACCGGGGAGCTGTTTTTT. Its protein is CASSLALAGVTGELFF. Looking up the rest from reference TRBV7-2 and TRBJ2-2 gives the full variable domain: GAGVSQSPSNKVTEKGKDVELRCDPISGHTALYWYRQSLGQGLEFLIYFQGNSAPDKSGLPSDRFSAERTGGSVSTLTIQRTQQEDSAVYLCASSLALAGVTGELFFGEGSRLTVL.

CDR3 amino acids: CASSFSSYNSPLHF. CDR3 bases: TGTGCCAGCAGTTTTAGCTCCTATAATTCACCCCTCCACTTT. This rearrangement joins TRBV6-5 to TRBJ1-6; the D is unclear. V lost 4 bases and J 0 bases, leaving 4 bases between the germline ends. CDR1 and CDR2 (germline): MNHEY, SVGAGI. The CDR3 totals 14 residues.

This chain links TRBV27 with TRBJ1-1, with D possibly TRBD1 on 6 matching bases. There are 14 residues in the CDR3. The V and J ends lost 4 bases and 3 bases respectively, with 12 bases between them. CDR1 MNHEY and CDR2 SMNVEV come from the germline V gene (reference sequence). The DNA of the CDR3 is TGTGCCAGCAGTTCCGTACAGGGTTACACTGAAGCTTTCTTT. Encoded protein: CASSSVQGYTEAFF.